What follows is one T cell receptor (beta chain) and its context. The antigen remains undetermined. The data derive from a study of Graves' ophthalmopathy and Graves' hyperthyroidism. Study-level background: Where ophthalmopathy was absent within 18 months of follow-up, hyperthyroidism was stable. Study-level findings and limits: Researchers report that a 13-signature model separated ophthalmopathy from stable hyperthyroidism, posting 85% to 90% sensitivity and about 78% specificity. Also, most clonotypes expanded in the thyroid above 0.001 frequency appeared in blood.

The diagnostic workup employed clinical symptoms, serum thyroxine, TRAb, thyroid ultrasound and orbital computed tomography. TCR beta CDR3 amplification used RNA transcripts. A first-round RT-PCR used HTBI primers, followed by a second-round multiplex PCR. Using its own MiXCR run on the multiplex PCR reads, TCRdb lists one record per CDR3 protein. In the table there are over a million distinct CDR3 sequences, 35% to 45% of which are singletons. The CDR3 extends over 15 amino acids. V lost 4 bases, J lost 4 bases, and 13 bases lay in between. Germline V CDR1 and CDR2: SNHLY, FYNNEI. Sequences were obtained from peripheral blood or thyroid tissue (not recorded which). The chain couples TRBV2 to TRBJ2-2; the D is unclear. The sequence was obtained from an adult man with Graves' hyperthyroidism. The CDR3 here is CASSGGQHATGELFF. DNA of the CDR3: TGTGCCAGCAGTGGTGGGCAGCATGCCACCGGGGAGCTGTTTTTT.